The 20 T cell receptor beta chains below come from one sample, sequenced in a study of radiation and T cells in renal cell carcinoma. Time point reported: blood 2 weeks post-SBRT. The treatment here: 15 Gy SBRT to primary tumor, nephrectomy 4 weeks later. Produced via immunoSEQ multiplex PCR; TCRdb's table is partial and in-frame only. The sample yields around 80,000 clones, roughly 82% seen once. The material was blood, obtained from a patient whose treatment included radiotherapy and nephrectomy. All receptors come from a man between 60 and 70 years old with renal cell carcinoma.

Only one count was recorded for this clone. The rearrangement joins TRBV5-6 to TRBJ2-5; 11 bases fit TRBD1. The CDR3 runs 15 residues. Germline loops: CDR1 SGHDT, CDR2 YYEEEE. V shed 1 base and J 3 bases; nucleotides not matched to a gene: 2. The CDR3 protein is CASSLWGQGEETQYF. Written as DNA, the CDR3 is TGTGCCAGCAGCTTGTGGGGACAGGGGGAAGAGACCCAGTACTTC.

J is TRBJ2-7 and V is TRBV19, with a possible D match to TRBD1 (5 bases). V dropped 5 bases and J dropped 2 bases, with 10 bases sitting between them. The length of the CDR3 is 13 residues. In germline, CDR1 is LNHDA, CDR2 SQIVND (reference sequence). CDR3 DNA sequence: TGTGCCAGTAGTTTACAGGAAACCTACGAGCAGTACTTC. Translation: CASSLQETYEQYF.

This clone appeared a single time. The chain links TRBV10-3 to TRBJ2-7; 15 bases are shared with TRBD2. After removal of 3 bases from V and 3 bases from J, the junction contained 9 bases not matched to a gene. The CDR3 spans 18 residues. The germline gives CDR1 ENHRY, CDR2 SYGVKD. CDR3 nucleotides: TGTGCCATCAGTGAAACGGGACTAGCGGGAGGAGGGAACTACGAGCAGTACTTC. It translates to CAISETGLAGGGNYEQYF.

This clone was recorded a few times. This chain connects TRBV4-1 to TRBJ2-7; 9 positions agree with TRBD1. V lost 0 bases to trimming and J lost 6 bases; unmatched junction nucleotides: 6. The CDR3 runs 15 residues. Germline V CDR1 and CDR2: MGHRA, YSYEKL. CDR3 sequence: CASSQDQGQGREQYF. The CDR3 DNA reads TGCGCCAGCAGCCAAGACCAGGGACAGGGTCGCGAGCAGTACTTC.

The chain employs TRBV7-6 and TRBJ2-3; D gene ambiguous. V dropped 3 bases and J dropped 2 bases, with 9 bases sitting between them. Per germline, CDR1 SGHVS and CDR2 FNYEAQ. CDR3 length equals 14 residues. The CDR3 region is CASSLEEYTDTQYF. The CDR3 nucleotides are TGTGCCAGCAGCTTGGAAGAATACACAGATACGCAGTATTTT.

The V and J genes are TRBV19 and TRBJ2-2, with TRBD2 matching over 10 bases. Germline lookup yields CDR1 LNHDA and CDR2 SQIVND (reference sequence). This CDR3 contains 18 residues. The V and J ends lost 3 bases and 4 bases, in that order; junction bases with no gene match: 11. In DNA, the CDR3 is TGTGCCAGTAGTATCCTGGAACTAGCGGGAAGAGTCACCGGGGAGCTGTTTTTT. Its protein is CASSILELAGRVTGELFF.

The chain links TRBV4-1 to TRBJ1-2; no clear D. The ends were cut back, 4 bases at V and 3 bases at J, with 15 bases in the middle. Germline loops: CDR1 MGHRA, CDR2 YSYEKL. The CDR3 runs to 15 residues. The CDR3 loop reads CASSPTRVGDYGYTF. In nucleotides, the CDR3 is TGCGCCAGCAGCCCTACCCGTGTTGGGGACTATGGCTACACCTTC.

This sequence joins TRBV29-1 and TRBJ2-1; 8 nucleotides align to TRBD2. Germline CDR1 and CDR2: SQVTM and ANQGSEA. This CDR3 contains 15 residues. After removal of 2 bases from V and 6 bases from J, the junction contained 9 bases not matched to a gene. CDR3 nucleotides: TGCAGCGTTGAAAGGGGAGGCGGGGGGCCCAATGAGCAGTTCTTC. This encodes CSVERGGGGPNEQFF.

The chain uses TRBV27 and TRBJ2-7, with D tentatively TRBD2 (5 bases). V was shortened by 3 bases and J by 4 bases, with 13 bases between the two germline ends. Per the germline V gene, CDR1 is MNHEY and CDR2 is SMNVEV (reference sequence). The CDR3 totals 14 residues. The CDR3 loop reads CASSLKLGAYEQYF. CDR3 nucleotide sequence: TGTGCCAGCAGTTTGAAGTTGGGAGCGTACGAGCAGTACTTC.

The V gene is TRBV6-5, the J gene TRBJ2-5, with a weak D call TRBD2 (6 bases). TRBJ2-7 explains the end of the DNA better; the J call may be wrong. Germline CDR1 MNHEY, CDR2 SVGAGI. The CDR3 has 14 residues. CDR3 amino acids: CASRPGLSSYEQYF. As DNA, the CDR3 is TGTGCCAGCAGACCGGGACTGAGCTCCTACGAGCAGTACTTC.

As for this clone: The sample has other DNA sequences that encode this CDR3 too. The CDR3 region is CASSAGTGGRAFF. The CDR3 region has the DNA TGTGCCAGCAGCGCCGGGACAGGGGGCAGAGCTTTCTTT. The gene calls are TRBV5-8 and TRBJ1-1; 12 bases map to TRBD1. The J segment lost 10 bases and the V segment lost 4 bases, leaving 5 bases of the junction unmatched. From germline, CDR1 is SGHTS and CDR2 YDEGEE. The CDR3 runs to 13 residues.

The chain recombines TRBV19 with TRBJ1-5; 10 bases map to TRBD1. The CDR3 is 14 residues long. Germline values: CDR1 LNHDA, CDR2 SQIVND (reference sequence). The J segment lost 5 bases and the V segment lost 4 bases, leaving 2 bases of the junction unmatched. For the CDR3, the DNA is TGTGCCAGTAGTACGACAGGGGGCTATCAGCCCCAGCATTTT. Its translation: CASSTTGGYQPQHF.

J is TRBJ2-7 and V is TRBV19; the D is unclear. The CDR3 is made up of 12 amino acids. Germline CDR1 and CDR2: LNHDA and SQIVND (reference sequence). The V and J ends lost 10 bases and 4 bases respectively, with 14 bases between them. CDR3 bases: TGTGCCACATCCGGGTTAAGGTACGAGCAGTACTTC. Translation gives CATSGLRYEQYF.

J is TRBJ2-7 and V is TRBV5-1, with no clear D. CDR3 length: 15 amino acids. CDR1 and CDR2 (germline): SGHRS, YFSETQ. Trimming removed 0 bases at V and 5 bases at J, with 15 bases between. CDR3 in amino acids: CASSLGWVVRNEQYF. CDR3 DNA sequence: TGCGCCAGCAGCTTGGGTTGGGTAGTCAGGAACGAGCAGTACTTC.

For this clone: A much larger clone differs from this one at a single base, so this may be a read error. The rearrangement uses TRBV4-1 and TRBJ1-1; no clear D. Deletions cut 2 bases from V and 1 base from J, with 5 bases between. CDR1 is MGHRA, CDR2 YSYEKL, per germline. The CDR3 totals 13 residues. The CDR3 bases are TGCGCCAGCAGCCAACGGACGAACACTGAAGCTTTCTTT. Its protein product is CASSQRTNTEAFF.

The chain is built from TRBV29-1 and TRBJ2-6; D is ambiguous. CDR1 SQVTM and CDR2 ANQGSEA come from the germline V gene. The CDR3 is 13 residues long. Trimming left V 6 bases short and J 1 base short, with 7 bases between. The CDR3 sequence: CSVTDSGANVLTF. DNA of the CDR3: TGCAGCGTGACGGATTCTGGGGCCAACGTCCTGACTTTC.

The rearrangement uses TRBV7-9 and TRBJ1-4; 9 nucleotides agree with TRBD1. The CDR3 contains 17 residues. The V segment lost 1 base and the J segment 7 bases; nucleotides outside the gene matches: 10. Germline-derived CDR1 and CDR2 are SEHNR and FQNEAQ (reference sequence). CDR3 sequence: CASSLVGTGYGGEKLFF. The CDR3 nucleotides are TGTGCCAGCAGCTTAGTTGGGACAGGGTACGGAGGTGAAAAACTGTTTTTT.

The rearrangement joins TRBV7-2 to TRBJ1-5; 7 bases are a match to TRBD1. The CDR3 sequence is 14 residues long. With 5 bases clipped from V and 7 bases from J, the junction kept 8 bases outside the gene matches. Germline CDR1 SGHTA, CDR2 FQGNSA. CDR3 residues: CASSPDRAGQPQHF. The CDR3 DNA is TGTGCCAGCAGCCCAGACAGGGCAGGCCAGCCCCAGCATTTT.

The chain carries TRBV27 and TRBJ2-4; a possible D gene is TRBD2 (6 bases). The CDR3 sequence is 18 residues long. The germline CDR1 and CDR2 sequences are MNHEY and SMNVEV (reference sequence). Between the trimmed V and J ends, which lost 2 bases and 2 bases, there was a span of 19 bases. The CDR3, as DNA: TGTGCCAGCAGTTTAGTACGCGGGGTAGACATGACCAAAAACATTCAGTACTTC. This gives the protein CASSLVRGVDMTKNIQYF.

This chain uses TRBV19 with TRBJ2-3; 9 bases line up with TRBD2. The CDR3 length is 16 residues. J gave up 2 bases and V 3 bases, and 6 bases lay outside the gene matches. The germline V gene has CDR1 LNHDA and CDR2 SQIVND (reference sequence). CDR3 bases: TGTGCCAGTAGTATCTGGACTAGCGACTACACAGATACGCAGTATTTT. Translated: CASSIWTSDYTDTQYF.